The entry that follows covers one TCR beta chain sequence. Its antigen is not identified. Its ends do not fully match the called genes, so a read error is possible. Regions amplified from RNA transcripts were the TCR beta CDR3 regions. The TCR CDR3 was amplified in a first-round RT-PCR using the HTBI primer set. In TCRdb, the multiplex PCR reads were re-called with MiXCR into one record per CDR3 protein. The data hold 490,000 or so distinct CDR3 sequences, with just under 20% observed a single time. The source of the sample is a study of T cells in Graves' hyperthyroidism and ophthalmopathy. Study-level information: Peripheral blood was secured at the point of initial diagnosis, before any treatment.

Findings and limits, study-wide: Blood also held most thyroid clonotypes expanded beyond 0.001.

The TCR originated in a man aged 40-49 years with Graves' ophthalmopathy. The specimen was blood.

The CDR3 DNA reads as TGTGCCTGCAGCCTGGGGCTCGGGACAAAGTACAATGAGCAGTTCTTC. Protein: CACSLGLGTKYNEQFF. The chain carries TRBV6-2 or TRBV6-3 and TRBJ2-1; D is perhaps TRBD1 (6 bases). Germline CDR1 MNHEY, CDR2 SVGEGT. The CDR3 extends over 16 amino acids.